This T cell receptor (beta chain) derives from a study of siplizumab effects on memory and regulatory T cells. Study-level findings and limits: The naive T cell population seemed more diverse than memory cells and seemed a major contributor to the alloresponse. Proliferating Tregs taken from siplizumab cultures were not shown to have a confirmed suppressive function.

Assay used: immunoSEQ multiplex PCR; TCRdb lists only in-frame clones, some missing. The sample has approximately 94,000 clones; about 95% are singletons. As regards this clone: Antigen specificity is unknown.

Germline CDR1 SGHVS, CDR2 FQNEAQ. This CDR3 spans 17 amino acids. Trimming removed 5 bases at V and 0 bases at J, with 18 bases between. This receptor was obtained from a human donor in good health. Sequences were obtained from non-Treg CD4+ T cells sorted from blood. The V and J genes are TRBV7-8 and TRBJ2-3; maybe TRBD1 (5 bases). The CDR3 DNA follows: TGTGCCAGCAGCCCACGTAAGGGGTTGACTAGCACAGATACGCAGTATTTT. It yields the protein CASSPRKGLTSTDTQYF.